This T cell receptor (beta chain) derives from a study of T cells in Graves' hyperthyroidism and ophthalmopathy (dated by TCRdb to between 2017 and 2020). For context, the study as a whole: TCR V-J signatures able to tell the groups apart were searched for in a discovery cohort of 90 to 100 patients, of whom roughly 42 had Graves' ophthalmopathy and about 55 had stable Graves' hyperthyroidism. The paper reports TCR Vbeta CDR3 sequencing of over 130 peripheral blood samples: some 44 ophthalmopathy, 70 to 85 hyperthyroidism and approximately 17 progressor patients. The study also compared thyroid tissue and blood T-cell repertoires from 5 to 7 Graves' hyperthyroidism patients. Once sampling was done, hyperthyroidism patients were given methimazole at a starting dose of 30 mg daily, whereas ophthalmopathy patients were given high-dose intravenous methylprednisolone. An independent validation cohort of under 20 hyperthyroidism patients and about 15 patients who later progressed to ophthalmopathy tested prospective prediction of ophthalmopathy. The roughly 100 discovery patients were randomly divided into training and test sets at a 7:3 ratio. What the research found in general, with its limitations: No statistical method was used to fix the sample size in advance, and group allocation was not hidden from the investigators. In validation, progression to ophthalmopathy was predicted by the model with 70.59% sensitivity and 72% to 85% specificity, a median of roughly 6.4 months before onset. Most expanded thyroid clonotypes (frequency above 0.001) were also detected in blood, a finding suggesting that blood repertoires may reflect thyroid immune responses. In cross-validation, a model built on a 13 V-J signature told ophthalmopathy apart from stable hyperthyroidism with 85% to 90% sensitivity and around 81% specificity, and in testing the same model reached 80%/75%.

Stable Graves' hyperthyroidism was defined as no progression to ophthalmopathy during 18 months of follow-up. Hyperthyroidism patients were newly diagnosed, had a disease duration of under 2 months, and were aged 18 to 65 years. Patients with uncontrolled infections, other autoimmune diseases, pregnancy or lactation were excluded. Diagnoses were established on the basis of clinical symptoms, serum thyroxine and TRAb, thyroid ultrasound, and orbital computed tomography. Total RNA was extracted with Trizol reagent, and quality was checked on an Agilent 2100 Bioanalyzer. TCR beta CDR3 regions were amplified from RNA transcripts. The TCR CDR3 was subjected to a first round of RT-PCR using the HTBI primer set and the Qiagen OneStep RT-PCR kit. A second multiplex PCR round built the libraries, followed by size selection and purification. The libraries were sequenced on an Illumina HiSeq2000 using paired-end 100 bp reads. Under the source paper's analysis protocol: SOAPnuke was used to process the raw data, removing reads that contained adapters or uncalled bases, had a mean Phred below 15, or lacked an exact match to the constant primer or identifier. COPE v1.2.5 was used to merge the high-quality paired reads, and each unique nucleotide sequence was defined as a clonotype. Clonotypes were aligned to IMGT TRBV, TRBD and TRBJ reference segments using MiTCR v1.1. The analysis was restricted to V-J combinations with a frequency above 0.0001, which together covered approximately 99% of the repertoires. The TCS score was defined as F50 (clonal expansion) divided by E x V (chaos), with BLOSUM62-based TCRdist calculated between CDR3 peptides within each V-J. Welch's t-statistics and random forest reduced 450 to 600 V-J features to 13, which were used in a naive Bayes classifier (R e1071). Thyroid-blood repertoire similarity was quantified with the Morisita-Horn index. The public sequencing data were trimmed at Q25 with fastp and processed into clonotypes with MiXCR by TCRdb, which kept only in-frame beta chains. All rows with the same CDR3 protein become a single entry with the most common DNA and genes. These V and J calls derive from TCRdb rather than the authors' analysis. Counted in this sample were a few hundred thousand distinct CDR3 sequences; just over 45% of them appeared once. Of the sample, around 7.7% falls within the top ten clones.

CDR1 and CDR2 were assigned from the germline V gene as ENHRY and SYGVKD. The CDR3 goes from the cysteine to the phenylalanine over 16 residues. CDR3 DNA only is kept here, 48 bases in frame from base 1. V ends up 4 bases short and J 7 bases short, with an unmatched junction base count of 9. In the case of this clonotype: Its binding antigen is unknown. No base quality values were provided; no much bigger clone lies one nucleotide off.

The rearrangement joined TRBV10-3 to TRBJ2-2; 10 central nucleotides agree with TRBD1. The sequence was collected from a woman aged 18-35 years with Graves' hyperthyroidism. Sequenced input: peripheral blood or thyroid tissue (not recorded which). The DNA reads TGTGCCATCAGTGGGGACAGGGGAGGACGGAGCGGGGAGCTGTTTTTT. Translated, this gives CAISGDRGGRSGELFF.